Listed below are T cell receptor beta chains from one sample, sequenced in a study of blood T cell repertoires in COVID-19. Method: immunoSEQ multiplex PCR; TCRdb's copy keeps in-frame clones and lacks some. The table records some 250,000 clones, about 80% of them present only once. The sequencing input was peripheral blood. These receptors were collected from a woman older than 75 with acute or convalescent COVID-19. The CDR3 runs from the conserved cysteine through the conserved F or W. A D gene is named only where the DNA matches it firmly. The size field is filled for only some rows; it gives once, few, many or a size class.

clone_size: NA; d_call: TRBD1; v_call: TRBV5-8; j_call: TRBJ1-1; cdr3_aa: CASSLGQGYTEAFF; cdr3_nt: TGTGCCAGCAGCTTGGGACAGGGATACACTGAAGCTTTCTTT
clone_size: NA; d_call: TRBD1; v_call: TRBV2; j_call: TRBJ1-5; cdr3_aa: CASSEADRGIQPQHF; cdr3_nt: TGTGCCAGCAGTGAAGCGGACAGGGGTATCCAGCCCCAGCATTTT
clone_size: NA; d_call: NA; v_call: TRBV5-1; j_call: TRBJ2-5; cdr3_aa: CASSLVLAGTRGETQYF; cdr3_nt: TGCGCCAGCAGCTTGGTACTAGCAGGGACCCGTGGAGAGACCCAGTACTTC
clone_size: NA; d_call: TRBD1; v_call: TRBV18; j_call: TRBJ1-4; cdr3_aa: CASSRDRGNEKLFF; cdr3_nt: TGTGCCAGCTCACGCGACAGGGGAAATGAAAAACTGTTTTTT
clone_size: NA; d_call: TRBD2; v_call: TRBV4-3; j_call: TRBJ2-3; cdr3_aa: CASSRTSGVTDTQYF; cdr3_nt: TGCGCCAGCAGCCGGACTAGCGGGGTTACAGATACGCAGTATTTT
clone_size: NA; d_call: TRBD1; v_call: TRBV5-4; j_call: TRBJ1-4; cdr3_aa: CASSRTGARGEKLFF; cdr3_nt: TGTGCCAGCAGCAGAACAGGGGCGCGGGGAGAAAAACTGTTTTTT
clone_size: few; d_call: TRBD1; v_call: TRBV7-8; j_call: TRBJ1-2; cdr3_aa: CASSSTGQGQMAPFYTF; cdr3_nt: TGTGCCAGCAGCTCGACGGGACAGGGACAAATGGCGCCTTTCTACACCTTC
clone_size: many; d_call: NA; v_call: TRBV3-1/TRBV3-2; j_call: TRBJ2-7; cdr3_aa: CASSLRDAEQYF; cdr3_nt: TGTGCCAGCAGCCTTCGGGATGCGGAGCAGTACTTC
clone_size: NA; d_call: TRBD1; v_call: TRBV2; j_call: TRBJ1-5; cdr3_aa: CASSPLGGQGLNQPQHF; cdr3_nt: TGTGCCAGCAGCCCCCTTGGGGGACAGGGCTTAAATCAGCCCCAGCATTTT
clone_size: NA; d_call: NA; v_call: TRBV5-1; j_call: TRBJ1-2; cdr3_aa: CASSLAQGYLDGYTF; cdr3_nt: TGCGCCAGCAGCTTGGCTCAGGGTTATTTGGATGGCTACACCTTC
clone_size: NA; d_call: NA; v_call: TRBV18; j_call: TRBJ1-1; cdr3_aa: CASSPPLAVTEAFF; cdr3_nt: TGTGCCAGCTCACCACCCCTGGCGGTCACTGAAGCTTTCTTT
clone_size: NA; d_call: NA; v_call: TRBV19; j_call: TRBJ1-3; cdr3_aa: CASSIQGASGNTIYF; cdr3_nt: TGTGCCAGTAGTATTCAAGGGGCATCCGGAAACACCATATATTTT
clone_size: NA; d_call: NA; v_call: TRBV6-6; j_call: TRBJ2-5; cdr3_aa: CASSLAGTGQETQYF; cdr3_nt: TGTGCCAGCAGTCTCGCCGGGACTGGACAAGAGACCCAGTACTTC
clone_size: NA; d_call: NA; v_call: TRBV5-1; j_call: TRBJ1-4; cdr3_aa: CASSFRAGDEKLFF; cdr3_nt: TGCGCCAGCAGCTTCAGGGCGGGGGATGAAAAACTGTTTTTT
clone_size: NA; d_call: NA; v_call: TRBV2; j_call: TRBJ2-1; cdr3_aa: CASIESSGHNEQFF; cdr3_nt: TGTGCCAGCATAGAGAGCAGCGGGCACAATGAGCAGTTCTTC
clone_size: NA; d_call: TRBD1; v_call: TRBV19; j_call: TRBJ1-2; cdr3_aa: CASSRTGTYGYTF; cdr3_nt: TGTGCCAGTAGTCGGACAGGGACTTATGGCTACACCTTC
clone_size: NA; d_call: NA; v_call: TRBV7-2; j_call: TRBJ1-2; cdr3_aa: CASSLEPGFGYTF; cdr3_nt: TGTGCCAGCAGCTTAGAGCCCGGGTTCGGCTACACCTTC
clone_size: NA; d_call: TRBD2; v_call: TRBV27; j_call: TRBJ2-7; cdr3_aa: CASSSRRLATYEQYF; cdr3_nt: TGTGCCAGCAGTTCCCGACGACTAGCTACCTACGAGCAGTACTTC
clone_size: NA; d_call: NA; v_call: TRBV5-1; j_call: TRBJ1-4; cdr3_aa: CASSLGGTEKLFF; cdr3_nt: TGCGCCAGCAGCTTAGGAGGAACTGAAAAACTGTTTTTT
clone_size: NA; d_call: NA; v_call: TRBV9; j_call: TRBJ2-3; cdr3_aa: CASSATGLVRTDTQYF; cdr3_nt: TGTGCCAGCAGCGCGACCGGACTTGTTAGAACAGATACGCAGTATTTT
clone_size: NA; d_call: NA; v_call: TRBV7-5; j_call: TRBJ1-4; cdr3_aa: CVRSLALGGNEKLFF; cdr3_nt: TGTGTCAGAAGCTTAGCGCTCGGGGGTAATGAAAAACTGTTTTTT
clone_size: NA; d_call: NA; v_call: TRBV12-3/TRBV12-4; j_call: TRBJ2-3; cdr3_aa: CASSLAGSDTQYF; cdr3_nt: TGTGCCAGCAGTTTGGCGGGGTCAGATACGCAGTATTTT
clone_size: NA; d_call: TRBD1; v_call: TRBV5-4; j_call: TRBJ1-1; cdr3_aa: CASSPGTGGDTEAFF; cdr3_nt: TGTGCCAGCAGCCCAGGGACAGGAGGTGACACTGAAGCTTTCTTT
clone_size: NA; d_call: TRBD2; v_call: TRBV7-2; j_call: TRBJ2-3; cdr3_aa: CAGSLAGPPDTQYF; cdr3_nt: TGTGCCGGCAGCTTAGCGGGGCCCCCAGATACGCAGTATTTT
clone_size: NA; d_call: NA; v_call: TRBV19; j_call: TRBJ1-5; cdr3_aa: CASSGQLFNQPQHF; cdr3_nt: TGTGCCAGTAGTGGACAGTTATTTAATCAGCCCCAGCATTTT
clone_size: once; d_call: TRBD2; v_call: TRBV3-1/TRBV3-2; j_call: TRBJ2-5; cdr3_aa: CASSQVGTSGSKKTQYF; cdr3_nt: TGTGCCAGCAGCCAAGTAGGGACTAGCGGGAGTAAGAAGACCCAGTACTTC
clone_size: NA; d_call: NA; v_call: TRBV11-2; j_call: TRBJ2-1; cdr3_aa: CASSLAVIAYNEQFF; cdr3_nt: TGTGCCAGCAGCTTAGCGGTCATAGCCTACAATGAGCAGTTCTTC
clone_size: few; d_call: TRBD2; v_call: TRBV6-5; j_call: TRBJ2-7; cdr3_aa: CASSYSVAGVYEQYF; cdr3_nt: TGTGCCAGCAGTTACAGCGTAGCGGGAGTGTATGAGCAGTACTTC
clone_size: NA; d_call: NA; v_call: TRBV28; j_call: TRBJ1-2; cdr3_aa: CASSFHPLGVYGYTF; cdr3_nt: TGTGCCAGCAGTTTTCACCCGTTAGGGGTCTATGGCTACACCTTC
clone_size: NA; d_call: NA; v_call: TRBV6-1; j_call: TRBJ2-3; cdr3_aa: CASSGGPGRPTDTQYF; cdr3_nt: TGTGCCAGCAGTGGCGGGCCGGGCCGGCCCACAGATACGCAGTATTTT
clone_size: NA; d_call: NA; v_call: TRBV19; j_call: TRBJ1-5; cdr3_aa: CASSIRTGYNQPQHF; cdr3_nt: TGTGCCAGTAGTATCCGAACAGGGTATAATCAGCCCCAGCATTTT
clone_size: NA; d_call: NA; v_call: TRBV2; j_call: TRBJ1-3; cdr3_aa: CASTSLSGNTIYF; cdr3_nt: TGTGCCAGCACTTCCCTCTCTGGAAACACCATATATTTT
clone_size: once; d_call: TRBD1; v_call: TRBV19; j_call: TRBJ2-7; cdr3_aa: CASSHRDRVYEQYF; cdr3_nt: TGTGCCAGTAGCCACCGGGACAGGGTCTACGAGCAGTACTTC